The 14 T cell receptor beta chains below were found in one sample sequenced in a study of blood T cell repertoires in COVID-19. The data were produced by immunoSEQ multiplex PCR, yet TCRdb's version contains in-frame clones alone and is incomplete. Seen here are 100,000 to 150,000 clones, 70% to 90% observed once, and the top ten hold 3.5% to 4.5%. Sequences were obtained from peripheral blood. The receptor set was obtained from a woman in her fifties or sixties with acute or convalescent COVID-19.

The CDR3 loop is CASSWDTNSNQPQHF. CDR3 nucleotides: TGTGCCAGCAGCTGGGACACGAATAGCAATCAGCCCCAGCATTTT. The V and J genes are TRBV7-8 and TRBJ1-5; TRBD1 is a possible D gene (6 bases). CDR1 SGHVS and CDR2 FQNEAQ come from the germline V gene. Trimming left V 4 bases short and J 0 bases short, with 10 bases between. This CDR3 is 15 amino acids long.

This chain uses TRBV30 with TRBJ2-5, with D hard to call. CDR3 length equals 13 residues. V lost 0 bases, J lost 1 base, and 6 bases lay in between. CDR1 GTSNPN and CDR2 SVGIG come from the germline V gene (reference sequence). The CDR3 loop is CAWSVHPQETQYF. CDR3 DNA: TGTGCCTGGAGTGTACACCCCCAAGAGACCCAGTACTTC.

This clone has just a few counts. J is TRBJ2-3 and V is TRBV5-1, with 16 bases identical to TRBD2. The CDR3 totals 16 residues. The germline CDR1 and CDR2 sequences are SGHRS and YFSETQ. Trimming at V came to 2 bases and at J to 8 bases, leaving 5 bases not matched to a gene. Here the CDR3 DNA reads TGCGCCAGCAGCTTCGGGACTAGCGGGGGGGTAGGTACGCAGTATTTT. This encodes CASSFGTSGGVGTQYF.

V usage is TRBV27 and J usage is TRBJ1-4, with TRBD1 as a possible D gene (5 bases). The V gene lost 2 bases and the J gene lost 4 bases, with 8 bases spanning the gap. The CDR3 is made up of 14 amino acids. Germline loops: CDR1 MNHEY, CDR2 SMNVEV (reference sequence). The CDR3 bases are TGTGCCAGCAGTTTAAAGGGGCTTAATGAAAAACTGTTTTTT. Residues: CASSLKGLNEKLFF.

This clone was seen a single time. The chain combines TRBV19 with TRBJ1-1, with D unresolved. The CDR3 length is 13 residues. Trimming left V 6 bases short and J 7 bases short, with 15 bases between. From germline, CDR1 is LNHDA and CDR2 SQIVND (reference sequence). CDR3 in amino acids: CASSGISGVEAFF. In DNA form, the CDR3 reads TGTGCCAGTAGCGGGATTTCGGGAGTTGAAGCTTTCTTT.

The chain combines TRBV30 with TRBJ2-3; 12 bases are shared with TRBD2. The germline V gene encodes CDR1 GTSNPN and CDR2 SVGIG (reference sequence). The CDR3 runs 15 residues. V shed 4 bases and J 4 bases; nucleotides not matched to a gene: 6. CDR3 in amino acids: CAWTGLAGRADTQYF. The CDR3 coding sequence is TGTGCCTGGACAGGACTAGCGGGAAGGGCAGATACGCAGTATTTT. The complete variable domain, with remaining parts taken from reference TRBV30 and TRBJ2-3, reads SQTIHQWPATLVQPVGSPLSLECTVEGTSNPNLYWYRQAAGRGLQLLFYSVGIGQISSEVPQNLSASRPQDRQFILSSKKLLLSDSGFYLCAWTGLAGRADTQYFGPGTRLTVL.

This rearrangement joins TRBV19 to TRBJ1-1; D possibly corresponds to TRBD1 (6 bases). The V end was cut by 4 bases, the J end by 5 bases, with 14 bases between. The CDR3 has 14 amino acids. Germline V gene data show CDR1 as LNHDA and CDR2 as SQIVND (reference sequence). CDR3 region: CASSKFQGKTEAFF. CDR3 coding DNA: TGTGCCAGTAGTAAATTCCAGGGGAAGACTGAAGCTTTCTTT.

This clone was seen many times. The chain couples TRBV25-1 to TRBJ1-1; D call uncertain. This CDR3 region has 11 residues. CDR1 and CDR2 (germline): MGHDK, SYGVNS. Trimming stripped 3 bases from V and 7 bases from J, with 6 bases between. The CDR3 is CASSETLEAFF. In DNA, the CDR3 is TGTGCCAGCAGTGAGACACTTGAAGCTTTCTTT. Full variable domain (outside the CDR3, taken from reference TRBV25-1 and TRBJ1-1): EADIYQTPRYLVIGTGKKITLECSQTMGHDKMYWYQQDPGMELHLIHYSYGVNSTEKGDLSSESTVSRIRTEHFPLTLESARPSHTSQYLCASSETLEAFFGQGTRLTVV.

The chain couples TRBV6-5 to TRBJ2-3; D gene unclear. V was shortened by 3 bases and J by 5 bases, with 15 bases between the two germline ends. This CDR3 contains 15 residues. Germline-derived CDR1 and CDR2 are MNHEY and SVGAGI. The CDR3 nucleotides are TGTGCCAGCAGTTATACTGCTACGGGTTTAGATACGCAGTATTTT. Residues: CASSYTATGLDTQYF.

The genes are TRBV21-1 and TRBJ2-1; the table's D call, TRBD1, was not checked against the DNA. TRBV21-1 corresponds to a pseudogene. The CDR3 has 17 amino acids. The CDR3 loop reads CASSAIMDRGSYNEQFF. The CDR3 bases are TGTGCCAGCAGCGCGATTATGGACAGGGGGTCGTACAATGAGCAGTTCTTC.

The chain has TRBV6-4 and TRBJ1-5; 12 bases align to TRBD1. The V and J ends lost 5 bases and 4 bases, in that order; junction bases with no gene match: 12. The CDR3 runs 18 residues. Germline-derived CDR1 and CDR2 are MRHNA and SNTAGT. CDR3 in amino acids: CASSRPGQGAVGNQPQHF. The CDR3 nucleotides are TGTGCCAGCAGTAGACCGGGACAGGGGGCGGTTGGGAATCAGCCCCAGCATTTT.

This clone was seen only a few times. This chain connects TRBV29-1 to TRBJ1-1; TRBD1 might be the D (5 bases). CDR1 and CDR2 (germline): SQVTM, ANQGSEA. The V and J ends lost 5 bases and 5 bases respectively, with 15 bases between them. This CDR3 has 13 residues. The CDR3 bases are TGCAGCGTTAATCAGGGCCTGAGAACTGAAGCTTTCTTT. Amino acid sequence: CSVNQGLRTEAFF.

This rearrangement joins TRBV10-3 to TRBJ1-5; D ambiguous. From germline, CDR1 is ENHRY and CDR2 SYGVKD. Trimming shortened V by 10 bases and J by 5 bases, and 12 bases separated the two germline ends. The CDR3 contains 12 residues. The CDR3, as DNA: TGTGCCACCGGGTACCGAGATCAGCCCCAGCATTTT. Translated, it gives CATGYRDQPQHF.

This chain joins TRBV6-5 and TRBJ1-1; D unclear. This CDR3 has 12 residues. V lost 5 bases, J lost 5 bases, and 9 bases lay in between. The germline CDR1 and CDR2 sequences are MNHEY and SVGAGI. DNA for the CDR3: TGTGCCAGCAGTACCATGGCTACTGAAGCTTTCTTT. Amino acid sequence: CASSTMATEAFF.